Shown below are 29 T cell receptor beta chains from a single sample sequenced in a study of blood T cell repertoires in COVID-19. The repertoire was sequenced with immunoSEQ multiplex PCR; TCRdb's copy has only in-frame clones and lacks some. The repertoire includes 100,000 or so clones, over 80% of them detected once, and roughly 17% sits in the top ten. Material for sequencing was peripheral blood. Receptors originate from a man aged 45-60 years with acute or convalescent COVID-19.

The rearrangement links TRBV27 to TRBJ2-1; D may be TRBD1 (5 bases). The CDR3 sequence is 12 residues long. In germline, CDR1 is MNHEY, CDR2 SMNVEV (reference sequence). V lost 5 bases to trimming and J lost 7 bases, with 9 bases between them. In nucleotides, the CDR3 is TGTGCCAGCAGTGGCCAGGGAAATGAGCAGTTCTTC. This sequence encodes CASSGQGNEQFF.

This chain connects TRBV4-1 to TRBJ2-7, with D perhaps matching TRBD1 (6 bases). The CDR3 is made up of 13 amino acids. Trimming shortened V by 5 bases and J by 3 bases, and 11 bases separated the two germline ends. Per the germline V gene, CDR1 is MGHRA and CDR2 is YSYEKL. CDR3: CASSATGNYEQYF. Here the CDR3 DNA reads TGCGCCAGCAGCGCCACAGGGAACTACGAGCAGTACTTC.

This chain joins TRBV7-8 and TRBJ1-2; a weak D match, TRBD1 (5 bases). The V end lost 1 base, the J end lost 2 bases, and 20 bases lay between the germline ends. The CDR3 has 18 amino acids. The germline V gene encodes CDR1 SGHVS and CDR2 FQNEAQ. The CDR3 DNA follows: TGTGCCAGCAGCTTAGTAGGACAATCCCCCGGGGGAAACTATGGCTACACCTTC. The encoded protein is CASSLVGQSPGGNYGYTF.

This clone was recorded a few times. This sequence joins TRBV12-3 or TRBV12-4 and TRBJ2-7; 8 nucleotides line up with TRBD1. The V segment lost 6 bases and the J segment 2 bases; nucleotides outside the gene matches: 3. This CDR3 contains 13 residues. The CDR3 DNA follows: TGTGCCAGCAGCCCGGACAGGGCCTACGAGCAGTACTTC. Translating gives CASSPDRAYEQYF.

CDR3 in DNA: TGTGCCAGCAGCTTAGTAGCCCTCGGGTACGAGCAGTACTTC. It encodes CASSLVALGYEQYF. The V gene is TRBV7-8, the J gene TRBJ2-7; D remains unclear. CDR1 and CDR2 (germline): SGHVS, FQNEAQ. The V end lost 1 base, the J end lost 4 bases, and 11 bases lay between the germline ends. The CDR3 consists of 14 residues.

This clone was found a few times. The V gene is TRBV11-2, the J gene TRBJ1-6; the match to TRBD1 covers 11 bases. Germline V gene sequence: CDR1 SGHAT, CDR2 FQNNGV. J was trimmed by 0 bases and V by 5 bases; bases with no gene match: 3. The CDR3 has 17 residues. As DNA, the CDR3 is TGTGCCAGCAGCGGGGGGACAGGGGGCTCCTATAATTCACCCCTCCACTTT. Its protein is CASSGGTGGSYNSPLHF.

This clone was found a few times. The gene calls are TRBV2 and TRBJ2-7; 7 bases align to TRBD1. This CDR3 is 14 amino acids long. J was trimmed by 1 base and V by 5 bases; bases with no gene match: 5. In germline, CDR1 is SNHLY, CDR2 FYNNEI. CDR3: CASSTGTASYEQYF. The DNA for the CDR3 is TGTGCCAGCAGTACCGGGACAGCGTCCTACGAGCAGTACTTC.

The J gene is TRBJ1-2, the V gene TRBV10-3; D might be TRBD1 (5 bases). Germline V CDR1 and CDR2: ENHRY, SYGVKD. V was shortened by 7 bases and J by 3 bases, with 12 bases between the two germline ends. This CDR3 is built from 13 residues. The DNA of the CDR3 is TGTGCCATCAACGCCGGACAAGACTATGGCTACACCTTC. Translating it yields CAINAGQDYGYTF.

This sequence joins TRBV7-2 and TRBJ1-2; the match to TRBD1 covers 9 bases. In germline, CDR1 is SGHTA, CDR2 FQGNSA. The V and J ends lost 1 base and 4 bases, in that order; junction bases with no gene match: 13. This CDR3 is 18 amino acids long. CDR3 DNA: TGTGCCAGCAGCTTAGAGGCGGACAGGGGTTACAAGGGCTATGGCTACACCTTC. It specifies CASSLEADRGYKGYGYTF.

This clone was picked up a small number of times. Additional DNA sequences in this sample encode the identical CDR3. The chain's CDR3 is CASSLGQGGNTEAFF. CDR3 sequence (DNA): TGTGCCAGTAGCCTCGGACAGGGAGGAAACACTGAAGCTTTCTTT. The rearrangement links TRBV19 to TRBJ1-1; TRBD1 agrees at 8 bases. The CDR3 extends over 15 amino acids. Germline loops: CDR1 LNHDA, CDR2 SQIVND (reference sequence). V was pared by 6 bases and J by 2 bases, with 8 bases of the junction left unmatched.

The V call is TRBV28, the J call TRBJ1-3; tentative D call: TRBD1 (5 bases). V lost 6 bases and J lost 1, with 16 bases in between. Germline V lookup: CDR1 MDHEN, CDR2 SYDVKM. The CDR3 extends over 16 amino acids. CDR3 in amino acids: CASRPYRFISGNTIYF. The CDR3 region has the DNA TGTGCCAGCAGACCTTACAGGTTTATATCTGGAAACACCATATATTTT.

The chain recombines TRBV5-1 with TRBJ2-3, with TRBD1 matching over 9 bases. Trimming took 4 bases from V and 0 from J; bases not matched to a gene: 6. The CDR3 totals 16 residues. The V gene's germline CDR1 is SGHRS and CDR2 YFSETQ. This CDR3 reads CASSRTGQGSTDTQYF. CDR3 DNA sequence: TGCGCCAGCAGCCGAACGGGACAGGGAAGCACAGATACGCAGTATTTT.

The chain recombines TRBV27 with TRBJ1-6; 7 nucleotides match TRBD1. The CDR3 has 14 residues. Germline V gene data show CDR1 as MNHEY and CDR2 as SMNVEV (reference sequence). J lost 4 bases, V lost 5 bases, and 2 bases had no gene match. The CDR3, as DNA: TGTGCCAGCAGTCCGGGACAGTATAATTCACCCCTCCACTTT. It codes for CASSPGQYNSPLHF.

The chain recombines TRBV12-3 or TRBV12-4 with TRBJ1-6; TRBD1 is a possible D gene (6 bases). CDR3 size: 13 residues. Deletions cut 3 bases from V and 10 bases from J, with 10 bases between. The CDR3 DNA reads as TGTGCCAGCAGTTTCCGACAGGAGTCACCCCTCCACTTT. Its protein product is CASSFRQESPLHF.

In the case of this clone: Additional DNA sequences in this sample encode the identical CDR3. The chain recombines TRBV18 with TRBJ2-7, with TRBD1 matching 9 bases. Trimming removed 3 bases from V and 6 bases from J; junction bases left unmatched: 3. From germline, CDR1 is KGHSH and CDR2 LQKENI. The CDR3 is 13 residues long. CDR3 protein: CASSPGQGGEQYF. The CDR3 region has the DNA TGTGCCAGCTCACCGGGACAGGGCGGCGAGCAGTACTTC.

V is TRBV3-1 (or the pseudogene TRBV3-2) and J is TRBJ1-1; D is unclear. Germline V gives CDR1 LGHDT, CDR2 YNNKEL (reference sequence). The CDR3 is made up of 14 amino acids. V shed 1 base and J shed 9 bases, with 15 bases lying between them. The CDR3 DNA sequence: TGTGCCAGCAGCCAAGGCGGCCATGGAGGAAAAGCTTTCTTT. Translated, it gives CASSQGGHGGKAFF.

This chain links TRBV2 with TRBJ1-6, with D possibly matching TRBD1 (5 bases). CDR1 is SNHLY, CDR2 FYNNEI, per germline. The V end was cut by 6 bases, the J end by 7 bases, with 13 bases between. CDR3 length equals 14 residues. Here the CDR3 reads CASSGHFPNSPLHF. The CDR3, as DNA: TGTGCCAGCAGCGGACATTTCCCGAATTCACCCCTCCACTTT.

The chain has TRBV5-1 and TRBJ1-2; tentative D call: TRBD1 (6 bases). The CDR3 extends over 14 amino acids. Looked up from germline, CDR1 is SGHRS and CDR2 is YFSETQ. Trimming removed 1 base at V and 3 bases at J, with 10 bases between. The CDR3 DNA follows: TGCGCCAGCAGCTTGACAGGGAGGGACTATGGCTACACCTTC. It encodes CASSLTGRDYGYTF. Based on the CDR3 plus reference TRBV5-1 and TRBJ1-2, the full variable domain is KAGVTQTPRYLIKTRGQQVTLSCSPISGHRSVSWYQQTPGQGLQFLFEYFSETQRNKGNFPGRFSGRQFSNSRSEMNVSTLELGDSALYLCASSLTGRDYGYTFGSGTRLTVV.

V usage is TRBV7-9 and J usage is TRBJ1-6, with 7 bases matching TRBD1. The V gene end was trimmed by 4 bases and the J gene end by 7 bases; junction bases not matched to a gene: 10. The CDR3 totals 16 residues. CDR1 SEHNR and CDR2 FQNEAQ come from the germline V gene (reference sequence). This CDR3 is CASSSWYGTVNSPLHF. In nucleotides, the CDR3 is TGTGCCAGCAGCTCATGGTACGGGACAGTAAATTCACCCCTCCACTTT.

The chain links TRBV7-2 to TRBJ2-2; maybe TRBD1 (6 bases). Per the germline V gene, CDR1 is SGHTA and CDR2 is FQGNSA. Between the trimmed V and J ends, which lost 2 bases and 7 bases, there was a span of 17 bases. The CDR3 loop spans 16 amino acids. The CDR3 DNA reads as TGTGCCAGCAGCTTATATCCGCCTCAGGGGTTCGGGGAGCTGTTTTTT. It is translated as CASSLYPPQGFGELFF.

This sequence joins TRBV10-2 and TRBJ2-1, with 7 nucleotides matching TRBD1. The CDR3 is 16 amino acids. Germline CDR1 is WSHSY and CDR2 is SAAADI. The ends lost 4 bases at V and 6 bases at J; junction bases unmatched: 12. The CDR3 spells CASSGTGALRGNEQFF. DNA of the CDR3: TGCGCCAGCAGTGGTACAGGGGCCCTACGGGGCAATGAGCAGTTCTTC.

The V gene is TRBV4-1, the J gene TRBJ2-5, with TRBD1 as a possible D gene (7 bases). V lost 1 base and J lost 1, with 10 bases in between. The CDR3 contains 15 residues. Per the germline V gene, CDR1 is MGHRA and CDR2 is YSYEKL. The CDR3, as DNA: TGCGCCAGCAGCCAAGTGCAGGGGGGCCAAGAGACCCAGTACTTC. Translating it yields CASSQVQGGQETQYF.

The CDR3 coding sequence is TGTGCCAGCAGTGACAGGGCCGAGCAGCCCCAGCATTTT. Protein product: CASSDRAEQPQHF. The gene calls are TRBV12-3 or TRBV12-4 and TRBJ1-5; TRBD1 aligns across 7 bases. This CDR3 spans 13 amino acids. J gave up 7 bases and V 5 bases, and 5 bases lay outside the gene matches.

This chain uses TRBV2 with TRBJ1-5; D may be TRBD1 (6 bases). The CDR3 contains 16 residues. V lost 5 bases, J lost 2 bases, and 16 bases lay in between. Germline CDR1 and CDR2: SNHLY and FYNNEI. Here the CDR3 reads CASSRLPGVGNQPQHF. CDR3 in DNA: TGTGCCAGCAGTAGATTACCAGGGGTGGGCAATCAGCCCCAGCATTTT.

This clone was observed once. V is TRBV7-9 and J is TRBJ1-6, with 11 bases matching TRBD1. The CDR3 runs to 18 residues. Germline values: CDR1 SEHNR, CDR2 FQNEAQ (reference sequence). V lost 1 base and J lost 6; bases outside the gene matches: 8. The DNA of the CDR3 is TGTGCCAGCAGCTTAGGGACAGGGGGCGCATTAGGTAATTCACCCCTCCACTTT. Translating gives CASSLGTGGALGNSPLHF.

The chain links TRBV18 to TRBJ1-5; D remains ambiguous. The V end lost 5 bases, the J end lost 1 base, and 6 bases lay between the germline ends. CDR1 KGHSH and CDR2 LQKENI come from the germline V gene. This CDR3 comprises 13 residues. For the CDR3, the DNA is TGTGCCAGCTCAAGGGAGAGCAATCAGCCCCAGCATTTT. As protein: CASSRESNQPQHF.

The V and J genes are TRBV18 and TRBJ1-2, with D possibly TRBD1 on 5 matching bases. The ends were cut back, 3 bases at V and 7 bases at J, with 9 bases in the middle. Germline CDR1 is KGHSH and CDR2 is LQKENI. The CDR3 spans 12 residues. The CDR3 is CASSPLDSGYTF. CDR3 nucleotides: TGTGCCAGCTCACCCCTAGACAGTGGCTACACCTTC.

The rearrangement uses TRBV19 and TRBJ2-7; D might be TRBD2 (5 bases). The CDR3 totals 13 residues. Trimming shortened V by 5 bases and J by 2 bases, and 10 bases separated the two germline ends. Germline V gives CDR1 LNHDA, CDR2 SQIVND (reference sequence). The CDR3 sequence is CASSSPGTYEQYF. The CDR3 nucleotides are TGTGCCAGTAGTTCCCCCGGGACCTACGAGCAGTACTTC.

The chain carries TRBV30 and TRBJ2-7; possibly TRBD1 for D (6 bases). The V and J ends lost 3 bases and 7 bases respectively, with 19 bases between them. There are 14 residues in the CDR3. Germline V gene data show CDR1 as GTSNPN and CDR2 as SVGIG (reference sequence). The CDR3 region is CAWRGTSTYGEQYF. The DNA for the CDR3 is TGTGCCTGGAGGGGGACATCGACCTACGGTGAGCAGTACTTC.